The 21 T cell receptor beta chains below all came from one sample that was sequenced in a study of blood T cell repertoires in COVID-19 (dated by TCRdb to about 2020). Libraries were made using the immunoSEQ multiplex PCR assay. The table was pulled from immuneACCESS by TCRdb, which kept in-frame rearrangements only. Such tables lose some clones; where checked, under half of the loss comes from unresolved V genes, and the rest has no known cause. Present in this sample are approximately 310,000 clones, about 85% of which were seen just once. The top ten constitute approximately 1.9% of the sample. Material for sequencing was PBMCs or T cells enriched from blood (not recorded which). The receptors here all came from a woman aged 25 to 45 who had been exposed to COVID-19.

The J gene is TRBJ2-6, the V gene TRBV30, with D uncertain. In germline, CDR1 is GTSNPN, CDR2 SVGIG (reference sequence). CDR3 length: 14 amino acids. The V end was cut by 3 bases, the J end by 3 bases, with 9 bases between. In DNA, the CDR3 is TGTGCCTGGAGGGCGCCGGGTGGGGCCAACGTCCTGACTTTC. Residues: CAWRAPGGANVLTF.

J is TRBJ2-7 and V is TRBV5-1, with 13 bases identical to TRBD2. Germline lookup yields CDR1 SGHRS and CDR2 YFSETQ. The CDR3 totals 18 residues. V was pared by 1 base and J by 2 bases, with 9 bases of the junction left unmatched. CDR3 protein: CASSLRLAGGDKAYEQYF. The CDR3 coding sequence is TGCGCCAGCAGCTTGAGACTAGCGGGAGGAGATAAGGCCTACGAGCAGTACTTC. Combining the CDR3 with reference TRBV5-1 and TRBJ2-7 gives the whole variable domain KAGVTQTPRYLIKTRGQQVTLSCSPISGHRSVSWYQQTPGQGLQFLFEYFSETQRNKGNFPGRFSGRQFSNSRSEMNVSTLELGDSALYLCASSLRLAGGDKAYEQYFGPGTRLTVT.

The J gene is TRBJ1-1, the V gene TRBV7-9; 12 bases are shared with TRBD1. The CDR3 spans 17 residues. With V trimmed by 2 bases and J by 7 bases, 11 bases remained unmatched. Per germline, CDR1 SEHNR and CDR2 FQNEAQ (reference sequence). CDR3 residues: CASSLKGDRGLHNEAFF. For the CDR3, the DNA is TGTGCCAGCAGCTTAAAGGGGGACAGGGGGCTTCACAATGAAGCTTTCTTT.

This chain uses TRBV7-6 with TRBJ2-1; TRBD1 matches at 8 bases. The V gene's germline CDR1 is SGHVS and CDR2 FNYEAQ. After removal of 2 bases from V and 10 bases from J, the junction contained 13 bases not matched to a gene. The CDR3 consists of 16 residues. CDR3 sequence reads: CASSLRVSGGIGEQFF. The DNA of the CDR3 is TGTGCCAGCAGCTTACGGGTCTCAGGGGGCATAGGAGAGCAGTTCTTC.

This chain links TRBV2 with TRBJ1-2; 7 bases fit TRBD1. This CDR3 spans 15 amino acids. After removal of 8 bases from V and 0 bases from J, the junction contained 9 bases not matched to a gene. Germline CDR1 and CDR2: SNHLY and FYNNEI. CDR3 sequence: CASCRDRTANYGYTF. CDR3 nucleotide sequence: TGTGCCAGCTGCCGGGACAGAACGGCTAACTATGGCTACACCTTC.

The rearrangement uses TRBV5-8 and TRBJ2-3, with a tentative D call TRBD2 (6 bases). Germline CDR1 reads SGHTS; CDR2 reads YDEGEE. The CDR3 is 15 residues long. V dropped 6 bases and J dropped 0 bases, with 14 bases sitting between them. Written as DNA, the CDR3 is TGTGCCAGCACCGATCGGGGGTCTAGCACAGATACGCAGTATTTT. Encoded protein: CASTDRGSSTDTQYF.

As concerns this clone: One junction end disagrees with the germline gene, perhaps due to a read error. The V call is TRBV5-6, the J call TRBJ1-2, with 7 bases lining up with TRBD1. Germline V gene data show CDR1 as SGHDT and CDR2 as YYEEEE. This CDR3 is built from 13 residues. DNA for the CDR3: TGTGCCAGCAGCTTGGTAAAGGGGGCCTCTAACGCCTTC. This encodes CASSLVKGASNAF.

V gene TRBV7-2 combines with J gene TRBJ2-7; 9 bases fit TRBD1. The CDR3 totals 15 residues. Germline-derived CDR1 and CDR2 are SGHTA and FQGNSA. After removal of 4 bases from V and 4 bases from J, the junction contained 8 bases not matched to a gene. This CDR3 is CASSWRTGATYEQYF. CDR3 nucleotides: TGTGCCAGCAGCTGGAGGACAGGGGCGACGTACGAGCAGTACTTC.

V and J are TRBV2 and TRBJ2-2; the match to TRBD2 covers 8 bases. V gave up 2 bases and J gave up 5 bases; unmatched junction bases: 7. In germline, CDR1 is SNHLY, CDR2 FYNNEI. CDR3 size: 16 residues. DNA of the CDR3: TGTGCCAGCAGTGAAATCGGGGGGGCCGGTACCGGGGAGCTGTTTTTT. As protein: CASSEIGGAGTGELFF. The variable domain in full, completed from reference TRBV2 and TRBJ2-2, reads EPEVTQTPSHQVTQMGQEVILRCVPISNHLYFYWYRQILGQKVEFLVSFYNNEISEKSEIFDDQFSVERPDGSNFTLKIRSTKLEDSAMYFCASSEIGGAGTGELFFGEGSRLTVL.

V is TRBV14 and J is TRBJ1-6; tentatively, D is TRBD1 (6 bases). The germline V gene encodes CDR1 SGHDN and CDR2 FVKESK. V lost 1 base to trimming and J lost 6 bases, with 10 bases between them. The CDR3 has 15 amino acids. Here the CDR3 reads CASSQVGGGNSPLHF. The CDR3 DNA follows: TGTGCCAGCAGCCAAGTTGGGGGCGGTAATTCACCCCTCCACTTT.

The CDR3 loop is CSVDPHGAGDLNIQYF. CDR3 nucleotides: TGCAGCGTTGATCCCCACGGGGCAGGGGACCTAAACATTCAGTACTTC. The V call is TRBV29-1, the J call TRBJ2-4; D perhaps matches TRBD1 (6 bases). The CDR3 has 16 amino acids. Germline CDR1 and CDR2: SQVTM and ANQGSEA. V lost 3 bases, J lost 6 bases, and 21 bases lay in between.

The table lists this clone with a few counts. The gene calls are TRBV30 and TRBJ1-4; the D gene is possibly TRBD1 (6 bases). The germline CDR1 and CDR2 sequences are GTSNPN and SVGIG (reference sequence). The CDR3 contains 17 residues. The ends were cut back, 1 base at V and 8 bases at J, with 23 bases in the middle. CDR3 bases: TGTGCCTGGAGTGGCCGACAGCGAAACGGTCAGGGGGAAAAACTGTTTTTT. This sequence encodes CAWSGRQRNGQGEKLFF.

CDR3 nucleotide sequence: TGTGCCAGCAGTTTTCTAGCGATGGGGTCGGAGACCCAGTACTTC. It is translated as CASSFLAMGSETQYF. The genes are TRBV28 and TRBJ2-5; TRBD2 is a possible D gene (6 bases). Germline CDR1 reads MDHEN; CDR2 reads SYDVKM. The CDR3 is 15 amino acids. Trimming took 3 bases from V and 5 from J, leaving 16 bases between them.

CDR3 region: CASSLGEGLNQPQHF. CDR3 sequence (DNA): TGTGCCAGCAGCTTAGGGGAGGGGTTGAATCAGCCCCAGCATTTT. This sequence joins TRBV11-2 and TRBJ1-5; D may be TRBD1 (5 bases). Germline-derived CDR1 and CDR2 are SGHAT and FQNNGV. V lost 1 base and J 4 bases, leaving 11 bases between the germline ends. CDR3 length: 15 amino acids.

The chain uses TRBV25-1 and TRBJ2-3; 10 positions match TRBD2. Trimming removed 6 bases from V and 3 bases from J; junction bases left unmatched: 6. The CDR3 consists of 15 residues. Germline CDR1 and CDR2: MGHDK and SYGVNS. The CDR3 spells CASSGSGRGTDTQYF. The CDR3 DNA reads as TGTGCCAGCAGCGGAAGCGGGAGGGGAACAGATACGCAGTATTTT.

CDR3 in DNA: TGTGCCAGCATGTTTACAGGAGATTTTATGAACACTGAAGCTTTCTTT. Residues: CASMFTGDFMNTEAFF. This chain connects TRBV27 to TRBJ1-1, with D perhaps matching TRBD1 (5 bases). Germline V gene lookup returns CDR1 MNHEY and CDR2 SMNVEV (reference sequence). Trimming took 7 bases from V and 0 from J, leaving 18 bases between them. The CDR3 consists of 16 residues.

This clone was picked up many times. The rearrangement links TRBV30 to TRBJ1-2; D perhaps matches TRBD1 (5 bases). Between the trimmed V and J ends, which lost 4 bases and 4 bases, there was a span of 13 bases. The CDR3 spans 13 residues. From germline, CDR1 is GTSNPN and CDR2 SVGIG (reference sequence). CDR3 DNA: TGTGCCTGGACTCCGGAGGGGCCCTATGGCTACACCTTC. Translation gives CAWTPEGPYGYTF.

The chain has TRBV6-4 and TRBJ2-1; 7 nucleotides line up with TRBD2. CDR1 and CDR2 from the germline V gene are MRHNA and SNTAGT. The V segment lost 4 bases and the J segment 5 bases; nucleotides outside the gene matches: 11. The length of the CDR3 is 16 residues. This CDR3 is CASSVSPSGVNNEQFF. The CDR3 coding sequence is TGTGCCAGCAGTGTTTCCCCTAGCGGAGTAAACAATGAGCAGTTCTTC.

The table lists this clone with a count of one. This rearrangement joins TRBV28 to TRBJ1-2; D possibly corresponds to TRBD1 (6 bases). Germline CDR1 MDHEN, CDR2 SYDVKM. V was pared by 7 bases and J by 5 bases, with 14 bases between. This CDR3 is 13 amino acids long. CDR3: CASTAQGLYGYTF. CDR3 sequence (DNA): TGTGCCAGCACTGCGCAGGGGTTATATGGCTACACCTTC.

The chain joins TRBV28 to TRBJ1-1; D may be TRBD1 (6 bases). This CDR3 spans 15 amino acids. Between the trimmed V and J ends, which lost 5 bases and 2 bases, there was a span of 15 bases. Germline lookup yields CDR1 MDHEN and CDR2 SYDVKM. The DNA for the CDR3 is TGTGCCAGCAGTCCGGAAGGACAGTTTAACACTGAAGCTTTCTTT. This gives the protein CASSPEGQFNTEAFF.

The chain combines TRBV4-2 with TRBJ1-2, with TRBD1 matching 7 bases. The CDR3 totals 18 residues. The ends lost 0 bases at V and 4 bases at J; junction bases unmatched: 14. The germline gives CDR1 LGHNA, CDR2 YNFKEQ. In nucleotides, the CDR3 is TGTGCCAGCAGCCAAGACGGGGTGTACAGGGGCGGCGGCTATGGCTACACCTTC. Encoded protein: CASSQDGVYRGGGYGYTF.